This paragraph covers one TCR beta chain sequence. There is no known antigen for this receptor. It has no much larger one-base neighbor in the sample; base qualities were not kept. This sample is drawn from a study of control samples from healthy donors and cancer patients (dated by TCRdb to about 2020). Libraries came from the immunoSEQ multiplex PCR assay. TCRdb obtained this table from immuneACCESS and retained in-frame rearrangements with V and J assigned. These tables miss some clones; where compared with another copy, unresolved V genes account for less than half of the shortfall, and the remainder is unexplained. The sample table contains some 140,000 clones; only one count was recorded for around 95% of them. The top ten clones comprise about 5% of the sample. From the cysteine up to the phenylalanine, the CDR3 has a length of 13 residues. Solely the CDR3 DNA is kept, with 39 bases framed from the first base. Reading the germline V gene gives CDR1 SGHDN and CDR2 FVKESK. A distance of 9 bases separates the germline ends of V and J, which lose 4 bases and 3 bases respectively.

This sequence was found in a middle-aged man in good health. Sample: blood. This sequence uses TRBV14 and TRBJ1-2; the D gene cannot be resolved reliably. The CDR3 protein sequence reads: CASSPDFYYGYTF. Here is the DNA: TGTGCCAGCAGCCCCGATTTTTACTATGGCTACACCTTC.